This T cell receptor beta chain comes out of a study of CD8+ T cells in alopecia areata. The germline CDR1 and CDR2 sequences are SEHNR and FQNEAQ (reference sequence). The V end lost 5 bases, the J end lost 2 bases, and 13 bases lay between the germline ends. CDR3 length: 14 residues. Study-level points and caveats: Whereas mice showed it more clearly, TCR sharing across patients was murkier, possibly because of HLA.

Cell sorting was applied to PBMCs, and CD4+ and CD8+ T cells were collected. Turning to this clone: The antigen is undetermined.

Extracted from the samples, RNA was reverse transcribed into cDNA to serve as the sequencing template. TCRdb keeps only in-frame clones here, not all; method: immunoSEQ multiplex PCR. The sample holds about 30,000 clones; less than 65% are singletons and the top ten take approximately 18%. The J gene is TRBJ2-7, the V gene TRBV7-9; tentative D call: TRBD2 (6 bases). The sequenced sample was NKG2D-high CD8+ T cells sorted from blood. This TCR derives from a human donor with alopecia areata. CDR3 sequence (DNA): TGTGCCAGCAGCCATCCCGGGGGTGCCTACGAGCAGTACTTC. This sequence encodes CASSHPGGAYEQYF.